Shown below are 20 T cell receptor beta chains from a single sample sequenced in a study of shared clonotypes between healthy human individuals. Clones were read by immunoSEQ multiplex PCR, and TCRdb kept only the in-frame ones, dropping some. The data hold about 680,000 clones, with about 90% observed a single time. It was CD45RO-negative cells, positively selected for CCR7, that made up naive CD8 cells, with terminally differentiated effector memory CD45RA+ cells excluded. Sequenced sample: naive CD8+ T cells sorted from blood. These receptors all stem from a man under 40 in good health.

The CDR3: CASSEQTSLSYEQYF. CDR3 DNA: TGTGCCAGCAGTGAACAAACTAGCTTGTCCTACGAGCAGTACTTC. The chain is built from TRBV6-1 and TRBJ2-7; tentatively, D is TRBD2 (6 bases). V lost 2 bases and J 1 base, leaving 12 bases between the germline ends. The CDR3 covers 15 residues. The germline V gene has CDR1 MNHNS and CDR2 SASEGT.

DNA for the CDR3: TGTGCCAGCAGCTTGCCGTCAGGGACCCAAGAGACCCAGTACTTC. It translates to CASSLPSGTQETQYF. This rearrangement joins TRBV5-4 to TRBJ2-5, with D tentatively TRBD1 or TRBD2 (5 bases each). The CDR3 contains 15 residues. V was cut by 1 base and J by 1 base, with 11 bases left in between. Germline CDR1 and CDR2: SGHNT and YYREEE (reference sequence).

The chain has TRBV10-2 and TRBJ2-7; D not certain. Trimming cost V 7 bases and J 2 bases, with 12 bases left between them. Germline lookup yields CDR1 WSHSY and CDR2 SAAADI. The CDR3 consists of 13 residues. The CDR3 sequence is CASNSVTTYEQYF. For the CDR3, the DNA is TGCGCCAGCAACAGCGTCACCACCTACGAGCAGTACTTC.

The CDR3 protein is CASSPWTSTDTQYF. The CDR3 DNA reads TGTGCCAGCAGCCCGTGGACTAGCACAGATACGCAGTATTTT. J is TRBJ2-3 and V is TRBV14, with a weak D call TRBD2 (5 bases). Germline V gene sequence: CDR1 SGHDN, CDR2 FVKESK. Trimming removed 4 bases at V and 0 bases at J, with 8 bases between. CDR3 length equals 14 residues.

V and J are TRBV27 and TRBJ2-7, with 10 nucleotides matching TRBD1. The V and J ends lost 7 bases and 3 bases, in that order; junction bases with no gene match: 15. Germline CDR1 reads MNHEY; CDR2 reads SMNVEV (reference sequence). The CDR3 has 17 residues. The CDR3 region has the DNA TGTGCCAGCACCAGTTTGGCCGCGGGACAGGGGTTCTACGAGCAGTACTTC. Translated, it gives CASTSLAAGQGFYEQYF.

This clone was seen just once. J is TRBJ1-5 and V is TRBV10-2; weak D call: TRBD1 (5 bases). There are 15 residues in the CDR3. V was trimmed by 4 bases and J by 0 bases, leaving 10 bases between them. Germline V gene lookup returns CDR1 WSHSY and CDR2 SAAADI. The CDR3 bases are TGCGCCAGCAGTGGGTACCAGGGTAGCAATCAGCCCCAGCATTTT. Protein product: CASSGYQGSNQPQHF.

The rearrangement joins TRBV7-9 to TRBJ2-1; 8 bases are a match to TRBD2. V lost 3 bases and J lost 8; bases outside the gene matches: 9. The CDR3 totals 15 residues. Germline assignment: CDR1 SEHNR and CDR2 FQNEAQ (reference sequence). The CDR3 is CASSFLAGKEDEQFF. The CDR3 region has the DNA TGTGCCAGCAGCTTTTTAGCGGGAAAGGAGGATGAGCAGTTCTTC.

The V gene is TRBV28, the J gene TRBJ2-3; 7 bases fit TRBD2. The CDR3 is 16 amino acids. V shed 4 bases, J shed 2 bases, and the junction held 9 bases outside the gene matches. Germline CDR1 reads MDHEN; CDR2 reads SYDVKM. The CDR3 DNA is TGTGCCAGCAGTTCCCTTTCCAGCGGGATCACAGATACGCAGTATTTT. Its protein product is CASSSLSSGITDTQYF. The complete variable domain, with remaining parts taken from reference TRBV28 and TRBJ2-3, reads DVKVTQSSRYLVKRTGEKVFLECVQDMDHENMFWYRQDPGLGLRLIYFSYDVKMKEKGDIPEGYSVSREKKERFSLILESASTNQTSMYLCASSSLSSGITDTQYFGPGTRLTVL.

This clone showed up just once. CDR3 DNA: TGTGCCAGCAGTTTGTTGTGGAACTCCTACAATGAGCAGTTCTTC. The encoded protein is CASSLLWNSYNEQFF. This chain connects TRBV27 to TRBJ2-1, with D unclear. The V gene lost 3 bases and the J gene lost 0 bases, with 9 bases spanning the gap. Germline V gene data show CDR1 as MNHEY and CDR2 as SMNVEV (reference sequence). The CDR3 runs 15 residues.

This clone came up once. The chain links TRBV4-1 to TRBJ1-3, with D perhaps matching TRBD1 (6 bases). From germline, CDR1 is MGHRA and CDR2 YSYEKL. Trimming stripped 4 bases from V and 2 bases from J, with 6 bases between. The CDR3 spans 13 residues. The CDR3 sequence is CASSRTAGNTIYF. DNA of the CDR3: TGCGCCAGCAGCCGGACAGCTGGAAACACCATATATTTT.

A word on this clone: Other DNA sequences in the sample encode the same CDR3. The rearrangement joins TRBV7-9 to TRBJ2-1; D gene ambiguous. Trimming shortened V by 2 bases and J by 9 bases, and 8 bases separated the two germline ends. This CDR3 has 12 residues. Germline assignment: CDR1 SEHNR and CDR2 FQNEAQ (reference sequence). The CDR3 reads CASSLLAPEQFF. CDR3 DNA sequence: TGTGCCAGCAGCTTATTGGCCCCTGAGCAGTTCTTC. Drawing the rest from reference TRBV7-9 and TRBJ2-1, the complete variable domain is DTGVSQNPRHKITKRGQNVTFRCDPISEHNRLYWYRQTLGQGPEFLTYFQNEAQLEKSRLLSDRFSAERPKGSFSTLEIQRTEQGDSAMYLCASSLLAPEQFFGPGTRLTVL.

J is TRBJ2-3 and V is TRBV6-5; D is possibly TRBD1 or TRBD2 (5 bases each). The CDR3 is made up of 15 amino acids. Trimming took 6 bases from V and 2 from J, leaving 15 bases between them. Looked up from germline, CDR1 is MNHEY and CDR2 is SVGAGI. The CDR3 sequence is CASSPGTDTTDTQYF. CDR3 nucleotide sequence: TGTGCCAGCAGCCCCGGGACCGATACCACAGATACGCAGTATTTT.

The chain is built from TRBV5-1 and TRBJ1-1; no firm D call. The CDR3 has 15 residues. The germline CDR1 and CDR2 sequences are SGHRS and YFSETQ. The V end lost 3 bases, the J end lost 1 base, and 13 bases lay between the germline ends. This chain's CDR3 is CASSSGMAQNTEAFF. The CDR3 region has the DNA TGCGCCAGCAGCTCCGGTATGGCGCAGAACACTGAAGCTTTCTTT.

This clone was seen a single time. The V gene is TRBV6-6, the J gene TRBJ2-3; D might be TRBD2 (5 bases). Germline assignment: CDR1 MNHNY and CDR2 SVGAGI (reference sequence). Trimming cost V 2 bases and J 2 bases, with 11 bases left between them. The CDR3 totals 15 residues. CDR3 nucleotide sequence: TGTGCCAGCAGTTACGTGGCGGGTGACACAGATACGCAGTATTTT. Translation: CASSYVAGDTDTQYF.

This clone was detected once. The genes are TRBV4-1 and TRBJ1-1; TRBD1 might be the D (5 bases). CDR3 length equals 17 residues. In germline, CDR1 is MGHRA, CDR2 YSYEKL. V was shortened by 4 bases and J by 0 bases, with 18 bases between the two germline ends. The CDR3 loop is CASSPVYDSLMNTEAFF. CDR3 DNA sequence: TGCGCCAGCAGCCCAGTATACGACAGTCTGATGAACACTGAAGCTTTCTTT.

V is TRBV9 and J is TRBJ2-1; TRBD2 might be the D (5 bases). Germline V gene data show CDR1 as SGDLS and CDR2 as YYNGEE. The germline V and J ends were trimmed by 4 bases and 8 bases, with 10 bases remaining between them. This CDR3 contains 12 residues. As DNA, the CDR3 is TGTGCCAGCAGCCCATCGGAGGATGAGCAGTTCTTC. Residues: CASSPSEDEQFF.

The genes are TRBV15 and TRBJ1-5, with 9 bases matching TRBD1. Losses at the gene ends were 0 bases for V and 7 bases for J; bases not matched to a gene: 10. The CDR3 runs to 17 residues. The V gene's germline CDR1 is LNHNV and CDR2 YYDKDF (reference sequence). CDR3 protein: CATSRDWWTGVGQPQHF. The CDR3 DNA sequence: TGTGCCACCAGCAGAGATTGGTGGACAGGGGTGGGACAGCCCCAGCATTTT. The variable domain in full, with the rest retrieved from reference TRBV15 and TRBJ1-5, is DAMVIQNPRYQVTQFGKPVTLSCSQTLNHNVMYWYQQKSSQAPKLLFHYYDKDFNNEADTPDNFQSRRPNTSFCFLDIRSPGLGDTAMYLCATSRDWWTGVGQPQHFGDGTRLSIL.

J is TRBJ2-7 and V is TRBV4-1, with 9 nucleotides matching TRBD1. Per germline, CDR1 MGHRA and CDR2 YSYEKL. V dropped 3 bases and J dropped 3; count of bases not matched to a gene: 6. The CDR3 has 15 residues. The CDR3 bases are TGCGCCAGCAGCCAGCAGACAGGGGGACTCTACGAGCAGTACTTC. Translated, it gives CASSQQTGGLYEQYF.

Points on this clone: One junction end does not reproduce the germline sequence, and a read error may be involved. The gene calls are TRBV7-2 and TRBJ1-1; D gene unclear. Germline V lookup: CDR1 SGHTA, CDR2 FQGNSA. The CDR3 covers 14 residues. CDR3 nucleotide sequence: TGTGCCAGCAGCTTAACCCCGGCAAGGTCTGAGGCTTTCTTT. This translates into CASSLTPARSEAFF.

The chain links TRBV28 to TRBJ2-7; a weak D match, TRBD1 (6 bases). Per germline, CDR1 MDHEN and CDR2 SYDVKM. The CDR3 length is 16 residues. The V gene lost 5 bases and the J gene lost 2 bases, with 19 bases spanning the gap. CDR3 amino acids: CASSTPDQGRPYEQYF. The CDR3 region has the DNA TGTGCCAGCAGTACACCCGATCAGGGGCGTCCCTACGAGCAGTACTTC. Full variable domain (remainder filled in from reference TRBV28 and TRBJ2-7): DVKVTQSSRYLVKRTGEKVFLECVQDMDHENMFWYRQDPGLGLRLIYFSYDVKMKEKGDIPEGYSVSREKKERFSLILESASTNQTSMYLCASSTPDQGRPYEQYFGPGTRLTVT.